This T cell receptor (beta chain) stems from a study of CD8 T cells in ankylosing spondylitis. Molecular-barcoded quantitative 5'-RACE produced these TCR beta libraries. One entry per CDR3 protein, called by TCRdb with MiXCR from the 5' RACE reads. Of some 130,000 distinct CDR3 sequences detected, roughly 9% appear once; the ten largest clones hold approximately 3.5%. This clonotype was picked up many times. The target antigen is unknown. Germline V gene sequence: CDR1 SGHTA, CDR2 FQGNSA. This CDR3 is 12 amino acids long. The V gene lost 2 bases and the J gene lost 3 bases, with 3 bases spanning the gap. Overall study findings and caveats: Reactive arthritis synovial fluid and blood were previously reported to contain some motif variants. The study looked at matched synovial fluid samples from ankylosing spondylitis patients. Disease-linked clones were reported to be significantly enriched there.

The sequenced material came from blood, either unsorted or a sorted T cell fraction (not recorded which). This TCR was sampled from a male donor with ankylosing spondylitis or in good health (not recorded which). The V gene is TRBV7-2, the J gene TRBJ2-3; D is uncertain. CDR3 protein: CASSLMTDTQYF. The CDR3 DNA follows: TGTGCCAGCAGCTTAATGACAGATACGCAGTATTTT.